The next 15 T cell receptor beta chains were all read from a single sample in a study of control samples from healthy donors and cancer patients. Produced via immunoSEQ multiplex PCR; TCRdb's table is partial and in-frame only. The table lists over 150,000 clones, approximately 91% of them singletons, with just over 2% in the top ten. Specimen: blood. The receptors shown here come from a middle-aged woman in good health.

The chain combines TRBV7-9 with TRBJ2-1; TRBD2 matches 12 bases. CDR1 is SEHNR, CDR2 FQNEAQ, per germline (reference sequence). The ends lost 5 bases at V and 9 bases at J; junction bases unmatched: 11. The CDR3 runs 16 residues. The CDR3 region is CASSERPSGGAFEQFF. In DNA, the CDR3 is TGTGCCAGCAGCGAACGTCCTAGCGGGGGGGCCTTTGAGCAGTTCTTC. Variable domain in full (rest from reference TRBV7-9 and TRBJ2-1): DTGVSQNPRHKITKRGQNVTFRCDPISEHNRLYWYRQTLGQGPEFLTYFQNEAQLEKSRLLSDRFSAERPKGSFSTLEIQRTEQGDSAMYLCASSERPSGGAFEQFFGPGTRLTVL.

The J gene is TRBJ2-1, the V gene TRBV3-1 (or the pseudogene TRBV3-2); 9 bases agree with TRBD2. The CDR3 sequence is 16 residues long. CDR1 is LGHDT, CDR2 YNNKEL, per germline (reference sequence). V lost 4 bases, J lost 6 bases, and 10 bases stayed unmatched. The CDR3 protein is CASSRWAGGPGNEQFF. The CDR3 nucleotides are TGTGCCAGCAGCCGATGGGCGGGGGGGCCAGGCAATGAGCAGTTCTTC.

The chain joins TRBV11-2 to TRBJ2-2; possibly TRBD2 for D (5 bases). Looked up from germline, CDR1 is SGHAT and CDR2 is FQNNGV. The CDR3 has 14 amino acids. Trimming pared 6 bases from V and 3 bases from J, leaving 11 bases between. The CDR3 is CASSGGLDTGELFF. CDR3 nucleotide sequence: TGTGCCAGCAGTGGAGGTTTAGACACCGGGGAGCTGTTTTTT.

CDR3 amino acids: CASSRDSSTDTQYF. DNA for the CDR3: TGCGCCAGCAGCCGGGACAGTAGCACAGATACGCAGTATTTT. The chain has TRBV5-1 and TRBJ2-3; 7 bases agree with TRBD1. The V gene's germline CDR1 is SGHRS and CDR2 YFSETQ. V was clipped by 4 bases and J by 0 bases; unmatched bases: 2. The CDR3 length is 14 residues.

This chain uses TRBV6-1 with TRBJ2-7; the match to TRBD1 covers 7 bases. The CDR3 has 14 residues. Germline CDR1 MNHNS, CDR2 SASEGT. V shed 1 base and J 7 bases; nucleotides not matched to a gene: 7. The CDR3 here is CASSEEVGGGEQYF. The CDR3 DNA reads TGTGCCAGCAGTGAAGAGGTAGGGGGCGGGGAGCAGTACTTC.

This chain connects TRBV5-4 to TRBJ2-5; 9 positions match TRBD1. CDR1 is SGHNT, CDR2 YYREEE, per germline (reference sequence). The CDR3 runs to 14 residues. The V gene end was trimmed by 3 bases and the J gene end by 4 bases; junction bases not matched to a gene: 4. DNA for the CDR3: TGTGCCAGCAGCTCTCGGACAGGGGTAGAGACCCAGTACTTC. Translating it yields CASSSRTGVETQYF.

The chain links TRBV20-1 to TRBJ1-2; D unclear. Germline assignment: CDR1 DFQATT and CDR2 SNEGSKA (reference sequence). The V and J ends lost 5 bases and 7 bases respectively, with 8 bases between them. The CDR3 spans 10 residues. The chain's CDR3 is CSARSSGYTF. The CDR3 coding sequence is TGCAGTGCTCGCTCAAGTGGCTACACCTTC.

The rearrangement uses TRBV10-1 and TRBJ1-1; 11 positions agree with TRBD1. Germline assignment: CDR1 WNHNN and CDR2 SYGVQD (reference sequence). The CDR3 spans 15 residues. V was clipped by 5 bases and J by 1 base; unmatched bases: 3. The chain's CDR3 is CASSRTGGKNTEAFF. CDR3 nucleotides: TGCGCCAGCAGTCGGACAGGGGGCAAGAACACTGAAGCTTTCTTT.

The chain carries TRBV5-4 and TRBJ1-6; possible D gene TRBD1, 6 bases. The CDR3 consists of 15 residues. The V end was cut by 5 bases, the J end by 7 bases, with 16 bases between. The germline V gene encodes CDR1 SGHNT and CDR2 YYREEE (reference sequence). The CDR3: CASSSTGLGNSPLHF. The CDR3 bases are TGTGCCAGCAGTTCCACAGGGTTAGGGAATTCACCCCTCCACTTT.

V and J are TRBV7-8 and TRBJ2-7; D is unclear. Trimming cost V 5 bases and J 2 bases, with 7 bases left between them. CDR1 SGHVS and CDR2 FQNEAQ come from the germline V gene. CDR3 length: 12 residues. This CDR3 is CASSDGAYEQYF. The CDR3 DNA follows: TGTGCCAGCAGCGACGGAGCCTACGAGCAGTACTTC.

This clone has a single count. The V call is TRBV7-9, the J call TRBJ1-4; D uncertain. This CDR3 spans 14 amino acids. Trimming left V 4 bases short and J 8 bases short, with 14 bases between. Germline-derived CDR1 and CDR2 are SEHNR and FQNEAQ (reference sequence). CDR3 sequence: CASSSMTAAEKLFF. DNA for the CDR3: TGTGCCAGCAGCTCAATGACGGCGGCGGAAAAACTGTTTTTT.

The CDR3 protein is CASSHTGAPHTDTQYF. The DNA for the CDR3 is TGTGCCAGCAGCCACACCGGGGCTCCTCACACAGATACGCAGTATTTT. The chain recombines TRBV6-2 or TRBV6-3 with TRBJ2-3; the D gene could be TRBD1 or TRBD2 (5 bases each). CDR1 is MNHEY and CDR2 is SVGEGT in the germline V gene. CDR3 length equals 16 residues. Trimming removed 6 bases from V and 2 bases from J, with 18 bases in between.

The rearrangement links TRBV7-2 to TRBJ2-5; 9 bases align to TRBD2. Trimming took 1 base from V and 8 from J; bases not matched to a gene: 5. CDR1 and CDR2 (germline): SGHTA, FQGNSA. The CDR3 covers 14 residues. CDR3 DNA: TGTGCCAGCAGCTTAGGCGGGGGGGGCCGAACCCAGTACTTC. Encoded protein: CASSLGGGGRTQYF.

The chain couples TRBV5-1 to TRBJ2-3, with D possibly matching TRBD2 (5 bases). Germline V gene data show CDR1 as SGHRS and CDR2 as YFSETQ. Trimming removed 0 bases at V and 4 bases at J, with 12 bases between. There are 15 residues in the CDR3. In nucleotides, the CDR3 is TGCGCCAGCAGCTTGGCCGGGATCTCCTCAGATACGCAGTATTTT. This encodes CASSLAGISSDTQYF.

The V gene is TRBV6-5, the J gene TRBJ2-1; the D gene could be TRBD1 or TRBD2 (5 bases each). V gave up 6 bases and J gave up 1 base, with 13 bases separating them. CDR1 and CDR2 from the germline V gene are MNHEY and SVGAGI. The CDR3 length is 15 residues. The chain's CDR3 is CASSRAEGSYNEQFF. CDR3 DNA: TGTGCCAGCAGCCGCGCCGAGGGGTCCTACAATGAGCAGTTCTTC.